Below are 15 T cell receptor beta chains sequenced from a single sample in a study of T cell repertoires in aging, cancer and after chemotherapy. Multiplex touch-down PCR with TRB-A/B primers amplified rearranged V-D-J TRB sequences. Each CDR3 protein is one row after TCRdb ran MiXCR on the multiplex PCR reads. The table has thousands of distinct CDR3 sequences, about a quarter seen once. The template was genomic DNA from peripheral blood, not RNA. Specimen: blood. Receptors originate from a human donor with a blood cancer. The donor label of this sample is uncertain.

This chain connects TRBV11-2 to TRBJ1-3; no definite D call. This CDR3 contains 17 residues. The V gene's germline CDR1 is SGHAT and CDR2 FQNNGV. V was pared by 3 bases and J by 0 bases, with 15 bases between. CDR3 in amino acids: CASSFHWGSASGNTIYF. The CDR3 DNA sequence: TGTGCCAGCAGCTTTCATTGGGGATCAGCCTCTGGAAACACCATATATTTT.

The rearrangement links TRBV5-4 to TRBJ1-1; a possible D gene is TRBD1 (5 bases). The V and J ends lost 0 bases and 8 bases respectively, with 20 bases between them. The CDR3 runs 16 residues. Germline assignment: CDR1 SGHNT and CDR2 YYREEE (reference sequence). The DNA of the CDR3 is TGTGCCAGCAGCTTGGAGGGGAGTAGAACAGCTGGCGAAGCTTTCTTT. It specifies CASSLEGSRTAGEAFF.

The sample holds a few counts of this clonotype. The V and J genes are TRBV10-3 and TRBJ1-2; no definite D call. CDR1 and CDR2 from the germline V gene are ENHRY and SYGVKD. CDR3 length equals 13 residues. The ends were cut back, 3 bases at V and 3 bases at J, with 8 bases in the middle. For the CDR3, the DNA is TGTGCCATCAGTGAATCAGCTTACTATGGCTACACCTTC. This codes for CAISESAYYGYTF.

Remarks on this clonotype: A junction end diverges from the germline sequence, so it may reflect a read error. This chain links TRBV6-5 with TRBJ1-1; D is ambiguous. CDR3 size: 19 residues. CDR1 and CDR2 (germline): MNHEY, SVGAGI. The CDR3 spells CASSYSKFSSPFMNTETFF. The CDR3 DNA follows: TGTGCCAGCAGTTACTCGAAGTTCAGTTCACCGTTCATGAACACTGAAACTTTCTTT.

This clonotype was observed a handful of times. The chain joins TRBV6-2 or TRBV6-3 to TRBJ2-7; D may be TRBD2 (5 bases). The CDR3 contains 18 residues. The V and J ends lost 0 bases and 4 bases respectively, with 22 bases between them. The V gene's germline CDR1 is MNHEY and CDR2 SVGEGT. The CDR3: CASSYSSDLVGETYEQYF. In DNA, the CDR3 is TGTGCCAGCAGTTACTCCTCGGACCTAGTCGGGGAGACTTACGAGCAGTACTTC.

This chain links TRBV27 with TRBJ1-6, with D perhaps TRBD1 (5 bases). CDR1 MNHEY and CDR2 SMNVEV come from the germline V gene (reference sequence). V lost 4 bases and J 9 bases, leaving 19 bases between the germline ends. The CDR3 loop spans 16 amino acids. The chain's CDR3 is CASSSLLTAGGSPLHF. For the CDR3, the DNA is TGTGCCAGCAGTTCCCTCTTAACTGCTGGGGGTTCACCCCTCCACTTT.

With respect to this clonotype: A much larger clone sits a single nucleotide away, making a read error possible. The V and J genes are TRBV19 and TRBJ2-2; D is undetermined. CDR1 LNHDA and CDR2 SQIVND come from the germline V gene (reference sequence). CDR3 length: 15 residues. V was pared by 0 bases and J by 4 bases, with 9 bases between. The CDR3: CASSIEVVSTGELFF. The CDR3 bases are TGTGCCAGTAGTATAGAGGTGGTATCCACCGGGGAGCTGTTTTTT.

V usage is TRBV28 and J usage is TRBJ2-7; D call uncertain. The ends were cut back, 6 bases at V and 10 bases at J, with 31 bases in the middle. Germline V gives CDR1 MDHEN, CDR2 SYDVKM. The CDR3 covers 17 residues. CDR3 DNA sequence: TGTGCCAGCAGGACCTGCCCTTGGACGATTCACCTAGTATCCCAGTACTTC. It encodes CASRTCPWTIHLVSQYF.

The rearrangement joins TRBV11-2 to TRBJ2-1, with 9 bases aligning to TRBD2. The germline V gene has CDR1 SGHAT and CDR2 FQNNGV. The CDR3 sequence is 16 residues long. J gave up 6 bases and V 2 bases, and 8 bases lay outside the gene matches. The CDR3: CASSLLGGRAPNEQFF. The CDR3 nucleotides are TGTGCCAGCAGCTTATTAGGCGGGAGGGCCCCCAATGAGCAGTTCTTC. The variable domain in full, completed from reference TRBV11-2 and TRBJ2-1, reads EAGVAQSPRYKIIEKRQSVAFWCNPISGHATLYWYQQILGQGPKLLIQFQNNGVVDDSQLPKDRFSAERLKGVDSTLKIQPAKLEDSAVYLCASSLLGGRAPNEQFFGPGTRLTVL.

The rearrangement links TRBV7-6 to TRBJ1-1, with 10 bases that match TRBD1. V gave up 1 base and J gave up 9 bases; unmatched junction bases: 14. The CDR3 sequence is 17 residues long. Germline-derived CDR1 and CDR2 are SGHVS and FNYEAQ. The CDR3 DNA is TGTGCCAGCAGCTTAGGGGGCGGGGGGACAGGGGATTCTAAAGCTTTCTTT. Its protein product is CASSLGGGGTGDSKAFF.

This clonotype came up a few times. The chain has TRBV7-9 and TRBJ2-1; D perhaps matches TRBD2 (5 bases). The length of the CDR3 is 16 residues. The germline V gene has CDR1 SEHNR and CDR2 FQNEAQ (reference sequence). V gave up 3 bases and J gave up 0 bases, with 12 bases separating them. The CDR3 DNA is TGTGCCAGCAGCTTTCTATTAGCGAGCTCCTACAATGAGCAGTTCTTC. Residues: CASSFLLASSYNEQFF. Full variable domain (outside the CDR3, taken from reference TRBV7-9 and TRBJ2-1): DTGVSQNPRHKITKRGQNVTFRCDPISEHNRLYWYRQTLGQGPEFLTYFQNEAQLEKSRLLSDRFSAERPKGSFSTLEIQRTEQGDSAMYLCASSFLLASSYNEQFFGPGTRLTVL.

The chain joins TRBV19 to TRBJ1-1; 8 bases match TRBD1. The CDR3 sequence is 15 residues long. Trimming took 7 bases from V and 3 from J; bases not matched to a gene: 10. Germline-derived CDR1 and CDR2 are LNHDA and SQIVND (reference sequence). CDR3 bases: TGTGCCAGTACCGAGACAGGGGCCCTCGACACTGAAGCTTTCTTT. It encodes CASTETGALDTEAFF.

This clonotype appeared a few times. The rearrangement links TRBV7-2 to TRBJ2-2; no clear D. This CDR3 is built from 16 residues. The germline CDR1 and CDR2 sequences are SGHTA and FQGNSA. The V end was cut by 2 bases, the J end by 0 bases, with 10 bases between. The CDR3: CASSLSVVTNTGELFF. The DNA for the CDR3 is TGTGCCAGCAGCTTAAGCGTCGTGACGAACACCGGGGAGCTGTTTTTT. The full variable domain, its missing parts supplied by reference TRBV7-2 and TRBJ2-2, is GAGVSQSPSNKVTEKGKDVELRCDPISGHTALYWYRQSLGQGLEFLIYFQGNSAPDKSGLPSDRFSAERTGGSVSTLTIQRTQQEDSAVYLCASSLSVVTNTGELFFGEGSRLTVL.

The chain has TRBV20-1 and TRBJ1-5, with D possibly being TRBD1 (5 bases). Between the trimmed V and J ends, which lost 6 bases and 2 bases, there was a span of 8 bases. Germline V lookup: CDR1 DFQATT, CDR2 SNEGSKA (reference sequence). The CDR3 is made up of 12 amino acids. CDR3 bases: TGCAGTGCAACACAGGGCAATCAGCCCCAGCATTTT. This codes for CSATQGNQPQHF.

This clonotype was seen ten or more times. The rearrangement uses TRBV6-4 and TRBJ2-3, with a tentative D call TRBD2 (6 bases). Germline loops: CDR1 MRHNA, CDR2 SNTAGT. CDR3 length: 14 residues. Trimming removed 5 bases at V and 6 bases at J, with 15 bases between. The CDR3 sequence is CASSRSLGGDTQYF. CDR3 bases: TGTGCCAGCAGTCGGAGTCTCGGAGGGGATACGCAGTATTTT.